The present T cell receptor beta chain was sequenced within a study of Tregs in tolerant kidney transplant recipients. Study-wide points: Biological reproducibility was not directly addressed in this study.

Trimming stripped 1 base from V and 9 bases from J, with 9 bases between. CDR3 length equals 12 residues. Germline CDR1 reads SGHTA; CDR2 reads FQGNSA. Turning to this clone: Its matching antigen is unknown.

Measured with immunoSEQ multiplex PCR; TCRdb has only the in-frame clones, and not every one. Here the sample spans tens of thousands of clones, roughly 95% being singletons. The clonotype originates from a human donor in good health. Sequences were obtained from Tregs from blood cultured with allogeneic cells. The chain has TRBV7-2 and TRBJ1-1; D is uncertain. The CDR3 bases are TGTGCCAGCAGCTTAGTGCAGACGAAAGCTTTCTTT. Residues: CASSLVQTKAFF.